This T cell receptor (beta chain) was observed in a study of shared clonotypes between healthy human individuals. Overall study findings and caveats: Clonotypes shared by all four sorted-subset donors had higher generation probabilities than non-shared clonotypes.

Positive CCR7 selection of CD45RO-negative cells yielded the naive CD8 cells, and terminally differentiated effector memory CD45RA+ cells were excluded. Free of recent acute infections or vaccinations, the donors were healthy HIV-negative adults. In the case of this clone: Its antigen is not identified.

TCRdb's table, derived via immunoSEQ multiplex PCR, lists solely in-frame clones and lacks some. In the table there are about 680,000 clones, 92% of which are singletons. This TCR derives from a man aged 30 to 39 in good health. The material sequenced was naive CD8+ T cells sorted from blood.

The CDR3 loop is CASSHSTWRAGELFF. The CDR3 region has the DNA TGTGCCAGCAGCCACAGCACTTGGCGGGCCGGGGAGCTGTTTTTT. The rearrangement joins TRBV14 to TRBJ2-2; D is possibly TRBD2 (5 bases). The CDR3 runs 15 residues. V lost 3 bases and J lost 6, with 14 bases in between. CDR1 and CDR2 from the germline V gene are SGHDN and FVKESK.